Listed here are 24 T cell receptor beta chains from one sample, sequenced in a study of blood T cell repertoires in COVID-19. This table comes from immunoSEQ multiplex PCR, and its TCRdb copy is limited to in-frame clones, with some not included. The table has tens of thousands of clones, 80% to 90% seen once. Material: peripheral blood. The source of these receptors is a human donor in a cohort sampled during active COVID-19.

This clone was found once. The V and J genes are TRBV28 and TRBJ2-7; 8 bases line up with TRBD1. V dropped 5 bases and J dropped 4; count of bases not matched to a gene: 4. CDR3 length equals 13 residues. Per germline, CDR1 MDHEN and CDR2 SYDVKM. The DNA of the CDR3 is TGTGCCAGCAGTCCGGGACAGGAATACGAGCAGTACTTC. Translating gives CASSPGQEYEQYF.

The chain has TRBV9 and TRBJ2-3; 9 positions agree with TRBD2. This CDR3 region has 15 residues. After removal of 3 bases from V and 5 bases from J, the junction contained 7 bases not matched to a gene. Germline loops: CDR1 SGDLS, CDR2 YYNGEE. The CDR3 sequence: CASSGGTSWVDTQYF. The DNA for the CDR3 is TGTGCCAGCAGCGGCGGGACTAGCTGGGTAGATACGCAGTATTTT. The complete variable domain, with remaining parts taken from reference TRBV9 and TRBJ2-3, reads DSGVTQTPKHLITATGQRVTLRCSPRSGDLSVYWYQQSLDQGLQFLIQYYNGEERAKGNILERFSAQQFPDLHSELNLSSLELGDSALYFCASSGGTSWVDTQYFGPGTRLTVL.

This chain connects TRBV7-8 to TRBJ2-7; tentatively, D is TRBD2 (7 bases). The germline V gene encodes CDR1 SGHVS and CDR2 FQNEAQ. The CDR3 runs to 16 residues. V gave up 2 bases and J gave up 8 bases, with 22 bases separating them. CDR3 residues: CASSLMLVGGPVQQYF. CDR3 DNA sequence: TGTGCCAGCAGCTTAATGTTGGTCGGGGGGCCGGTTCAGCAGTACTTC.

V gene TRBV7-6 combines with J gene TRBJ2-5; TRBD2 matches at 14 bases. The CDR3 has 16 amino acids. Trimming took 7 bases from V and 3 from J; bases not matched to a gene: 7. In germline, CDR1 is SGHVS, CDR2 FNYEAQ. Here the CDR3 DNA reads TGTGCCAGCACCCAGACTAGCGGGGGGGCAAAAGAGACCCAGTACTTC. It is translated as CASTQTSGGAKETQYF.

The rearrangement links TRBV12-3 or TRBV12-4 to TRBJ2-5; a possible D gene is TRBD2 (6 bases). The CDR3 extends over 13 amino acids. Trimming left V 5 bases short and J 1 base short, with 8 bases between. The chain's CDR3 is CASSPTSQETQYF. The CDR3 DNA reads as TGTGCCAGCAGTCCGACTAGCCAAGAGACCCAGTACTTC.

The chain uses TRBV7-8 and TRBJ1-1; D possibly corresponds to TRBD1 (5 bases). The CDR3 length is 13 residues. Looked up from germline, CDR1 is SGHVS and CDR2 is FQNEAQ. Trimming pared 6 bases from V and 1 base from J, leaving 9 bases between. CDR3 amino acids: CASRSTANTEAFF. The CDR3 DNA reads as TGTGCCAGCAGATCGACAGCGAACACTGAAGCTTTCTTT. Based on the CDR3 plus reference TRBV7-8 and TRBJ1-1, the full variable domain is GAGVSQSPRYKVAKRGQDVALRCDPISGHVSLFWYQQALGQGPEFLTYFQNEAQLDKSGLPSDRFFAERPEGSVSTLKIQRTQQEDSAVYLCASRSTANTEAFFGQGTRLTVV.

This chain joins TRBV5-1 and TRBJ2-5; 8 nucleotides line up with TRBD1. Trimming removed 0 bases from V and 5 bases from J; junction bases left unmatched: 0. Per the germline V gene, CDR1 is SGHRS and CDR2 is YFSETQ. The length of the CDR3 is 13 residues. The CDR3 protein is CASSLGQGETQYF. DNA of the CDR3: TGCGCCAGCAGCTTGGGACAGGGGGAGACCCAGTACTTC.

This rearrangement joins TRBV28 to TRBJ1-3, with D hard to call. The germline gives CDR1 MDHEN, CDR2 SYDVKM. Trimming removed 6 bases from V and 4 bases from J, with 10 bases in between. The CDR3 sequence is 13 residues long. CDR3 DNA: TGTGCCAGCAGGAACCTATTGGGAAACACCATATATTTT. It specifies CASRNLLGNTIYF.

This rearrangement joins TRBV28 to TRBJ1-2; TRBD1 matches at 7 bases. Germline values: CDR1 MDHEN, CDR2 SYDVKM. The CDR3 is 12 residues long. With V trimmed by 5 bases and J by 8 bases, 5 bases remained unmatched. The CDR3 sequence: CASSLRQGGYTF. The CDR3 bases are TGTGCCAGCAGTCTAAGACAGGGCGGCTACACCTTC.

The J gene is TRBJ1-1, the V gene TRBV2; D ambiguous. The germline gives CDR1 SNHLY, CDR2 FYNNEI. The CDR3 totals 14 residues. Trimming removed 4 bases from V and 0 bases from J, with 9 bases in between. Here the CDR3 reads CASSGRTVNTEAFF. The CDR3 DNA reads TGTGCCAGCAGTGGGAGGACGGTGAACACTGAAGCTTTCTTT.

The V and J genes are TRBV15 and TRBJ2-2, with a weak D call TRBD1 (5 bases). The CDR3 has 16 residues. The germline gives CDR1 LNHNV, CDR2 YYDKDF (reference sequence). Trimming removed 5 bases from V and 4 bases from J, with 17 bases in between. In DNA, the CDR3 is TGTGCCACCAGCGGACCAGGGTATGACGGCACCGGGGAGCTGTTTTTT. It is translated as CATSGPGYDGTGELFF.

The chain uses TRBV3-1 (or the pseudogene TRBV3-2) and TRBJ2-7, with D possibly being TRBD2 (5 bases). CDR1 is LGHDT, CDR2 YNNKEL, per germline (reference sequence). CDR3 size: 15 residues. Trimming pared 0 bases from V and 3 bases from J, leaving 12 bases between. Here the CDR3 reads CASSQDFWGDYEQYF. The DNA for the CDR3 is TGTGCCAGCAGCCAAGATTTCTGGGGAGACTACGAGCAGTACTTC.

The rearrangement links TRBV11-2 to TRBJ2-5; 8 positions agree with TRBD2. The J segment lost 4 bases and the V segment lost 0 bases, leaving 4 bases of the junction unmatched. The length of the CDR3 is 15 residues. Germline assignment: CDR1 SGHAT and CDR2 FQNNGV. The CDR3 DNA is TGTGCCAGCAGCTTAGAGTATGCGGGGGGAGAGACCCAGTACTTC. Its protein product is CASSLEYAGGETQYF.

The CDR3 reads CASSFREGIGYTF. Written as DNA, the CDR3 is TGTGCCAGCAGCTTCCGTGAGGGAATCGGCTACACCTTC. The chain joins TRBV5-6 to TRBJ1-2, with D uncertain. Trimming took off 2 bases at V and 8 bases at J, with 13 bases between the two ends. Germline lookup yields CDR1 SGHDT and CDR2 YYEEEE. The CDR3 is made up of 13 amino acids.

The genes are TRBV25-1 and TRBJ2-1; D is possibly TRBD1 (6 bases). Deletions cut 1 base from V and 8 bases from J, with 12 bases between. This CDR3 region has 14 residues. CDR1 MGHDK and CDR2 SYGVNS come from the germline V gene. The CDR3 DNA reads TGTGCCAGCAGTGAATGGGGGCAAATCCATGAGCAGTTCTTC. Encoded protein: CASSEWGQIHEQFF.

J is TRBJ1-4 and V is TRBV5-1; D not resolved. This CDR3 has 15 residues. The germline gives CDR1 SGHRS, CDR2 YFSETQ. Trimming left V 2 bases short and J 1 base short, with 9 bases between. The CDR3 nucleotides read TGCGCCAGCAGCTTCTTGGGCGTAACTAATGAAAAACTGTTTTTT. Translation gives CASSFLGVTNEKLFF. The full variable domain, in which reference TRBV5-1 and TRBJ1-4 provide the parts outside the CDR3, is KAGVTQTPRYLIKTRGQQVTLSCSPISGHRSVSWYQQTPGQGLQFLFEYFSETQRNKGNFPGRFSGRQFSNSRSEMNVSTLELGDSALYLCASSFLGVTNEKLFFGSGTQLSVL.

The rearrangement joins TRBV3-1 (or the pseudogene TRBV3-2) to TRBJ2-7; TRBD2 is a possible D gene (5 bases). Deletions cut 1 base from V and 6 bases from J, with 13 bases between. Germline values: CDR1 LGHDT, CDR2 YNNKEL (reference sequence). There are 14 residues in the CDR3. The CDR3: CASSQATKVSEQYF. Written as DNA, the CDR3 is TGTGCCAGCAGCCAAGCGACTAAAGTGTCCGAGCAGTACTTC.

V and J are TRBV30 and TRBJ2-5, with D perhaps matching TRBD1 (5 bases). Germline lookup yields CDR1 GTSNPN and CDR2 SVGIG (reference sequence). V lost 4 bases and J lost 3, with 12 bases in between. The CDR3 totals 13 residues. This CDR3 is CAWNPSGKETQYF. DNA for the CDR3: TGTGCCTGGAACCCCTCAGGGAAAGAGACCCAGTACTTC.

The genes are TRBV3-1 (or the pseudogene TRBV3-2) and TRBJ1-3, with a tentative D call TRBD1 (6 bases). Germline assignment: CDR1 LGHDT and CDR2 YNNKEL (reference sequence). The CDR3 extends over 16 amino acids. V lost 1 base and J lost 7, with 17 bases in between. CDR3 in DNA: TGTGCCAGCAGCCAAGGTGGCGGGGGGCCTAGGAACACCATATATTTT. Encoded protein: CASSQGGGGPRNTIYF.

There are a few counts of this clone. This chain links TRBV29-1 with TRBJ2-1, with 15 positions matching TRBD2. With V trimmed by 4 bases and J by 9 bases, 7 bases remained unmatched. The CDR3 sequence is 15 residues long. Germline lookup yields CDR1 SQVTM and CDR2 ANQGSEA. The CDR3 reads CSVVRTSGGAGEQFF. CDR3 sequence (DNA): TGCAGCGTTGTTAGGACTAGCGGGGGGGCGGGTGAGCAGTTCTTC.

The chain couples TRBV19 to TRBJ1-2; 7 nucleotides agree with TRBD1. J lost 2 bases, V lost 3 bases, and 6 bases had no gene match. The germline V gene encodes CDR1 LNHDA and CDR2 SQIVND (reference sequence). This CDR3 contains 15 residues. The CDR3 reads CASSIPGQQNYGYTF. For the CDR3, the DNA is TGTGCCAGTAGTATTCCGGGACAGCAGAACTATGGCTACACCTTC. Full variable domain (missing parts from reference TRBV19 and TRBJ1-2): DGGITQSPKYLFRKEGQNVTLSCEQNLNHDAMYWYRQDPGQGLRLIYYSQIVNDFQKGDIAEGYSVSREKKESFPLTVTSAQKNPTAFYLCASSIPGQQNYGYTFGSGTRLTVV.

This clone has just a few counts. The chain combines TRBV30 with TRBJ1-4, with D possibly being TRBD1 (5 bases). Germline assignment: CDR1 GTSNPN and CDR2 SVGIG (reference sequence). This CDR3 region has 14 residues. The CDR3 reads CAQERGRATGKLFF. The CDR3 DNA follows: TGTGCACAGGAGCGGGGCAGGGCGACCGGAAAACTGTTTTTT.

The chain couples TRBV30 to TRBJ1-1; TRBD1 agrees at 7 bases. The germline gives CDR1 GTSNPN, CDR2 SVGIG (reference sequence). The CDR3 contains 14 residues. Germline trimming cut 5 bases from V and 5 bases from J; bases unmatched to any gene: 11. This CDR3 is CAWGRGYLETEAFF. For the CDR3, the DNA is TGTGCCTGGGGCAGGGGGTACTTGGAGACTGAAGCTTTCTTT. Full variable domain (missing parts from reference TRBV30 and TRBJ1-1): SQTIHQWPATLVQPVGSPLSLECTVEGTSNPNLYWYRQAAGRGLQLLFYSVGIGQISSEVPQNLSASRPQDRQFILSSKKLLLSDSGFYLCAWGRGYLETEAFFGQGTRLTVV.

The rearrangement joins TRBV30 to TRBJ2-3; TRBD1 matches 7 bases. Trimming cost V 5 bases and J 2 bases; bases outside gene matches: 4. The CDR3 has 13 residues. Germline lookup yields CDR1 GTSNPN and CDR2 SVGIG (reference sequence). This chain's CDR3 is CAWGQALTDTQYF. The CDR3 DNA is TGTGCCTGGGGACAGGCCCTCACAGATACGCAGTATTTT.